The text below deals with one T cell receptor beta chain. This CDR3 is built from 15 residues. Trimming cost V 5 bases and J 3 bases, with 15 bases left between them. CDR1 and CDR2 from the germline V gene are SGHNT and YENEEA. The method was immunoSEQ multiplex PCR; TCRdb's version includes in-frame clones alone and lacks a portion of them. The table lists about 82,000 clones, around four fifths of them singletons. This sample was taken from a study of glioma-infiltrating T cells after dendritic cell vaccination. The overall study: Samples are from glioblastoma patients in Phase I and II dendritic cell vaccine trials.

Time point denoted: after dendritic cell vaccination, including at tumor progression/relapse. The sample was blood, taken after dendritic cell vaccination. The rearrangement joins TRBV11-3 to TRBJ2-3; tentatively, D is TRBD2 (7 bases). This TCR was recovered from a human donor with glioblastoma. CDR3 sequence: CASSLGGPGTDTQYF. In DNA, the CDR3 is TGTGCCAGCAGCCTCGGGGGGCCGGGGACAGATACGCAGTATTTT. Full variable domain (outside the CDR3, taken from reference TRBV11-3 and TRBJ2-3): EAGVVQSPRYKIIEKKQPVAFWCNPISGHNTLYWYLQNLGQGPELLIRYENEEAVDDSQLPKDRFSAERLKGVDSTLKIQPAELGDSAVYLCASSLGGPGTDTQYFGPGTRLTVL.